The T cell receptor (beta chain) described here comes from a study of T cells in Graves' hyperthyroidism and ophthalmopathy (dated by TCRdb to about 2019). For the wider study: Peripheral blood was collected at initial diagnosis, before any treatment. The study also compared thyroid tissue and blood T-cell repertoires from 5 to 7 Graves' hyperthyroidism patients. The roughly 100 discovery patients were randomly divided into training and test sets at a 7:3 ratio. To identify TCR V-J signatures that set the groups apart, the researchers used a discovery cohort of about a hundred patients, made up of 43 with Graves' ophthalmopathy and around 58 with stable Graves' hyperthyroidism. Whether ophthalmopathy could be predicted prospectively was tested in an independent validation cohort made up of some 20 hyperthyroidism patients plus 17 patients who later progressed to ophthalmopathy. Following sampling, methimazole starting at 30 mg daily was given to hyperthyroidism patients, and high-dose intravenous methylprednisolone was given to ophthalmopathy patients. According to the paper, TCR Vbeta CDR3 sequencing was carried out on more than 120 peripheral blood samples, which came from around 43 ophthalmopathy, around 75 hyperthyroidism and roughly 17 progressor patients. What the research found in general, with its limitations: Sample size was not statistically predetermined, and investigators were not blinded to group allocation. Most expanded thyroid clonotypes (frequency above 0.001) were also detected in blood, a finding suggesting that blood repertoires may reflect thyroid immune responses. In validation, the model predicted progression to ophthalmopathy a median of approximately 6.3 months before onset, with 65% to 71% sensitivity and 72.22% specificity. A model built on a 13 V-J signature distinguished ophthalmopathy from stable hyperthyroidism, reaching 85% to 90% sensitivity and 81% to 83% specificity in cross-validation and 80%/75% in testing.

This clonotype has at least ten counts. It lacks a known antigen. Base quality data are lacking; no much larger clone is found one base away. Stable Graves' hyperthyroidism was defined as the absence of progression to ophthalmopathy over 18 months of follow-up. Hyperthyroidism patients were newly diagnosed, had a disease duration of under 2 months, and were aged 18 to 65 years. Patients with uncontrolled infections, other autoimmune diseases, pregnancy or lactation were excluded. Diagnoses were based on clinical symptoms, serum thyroxine and TRAb, thyroid ultrasound and orbital computed tomography. Ficoll-Paque density gradient centrifugation was used to isolate PBMCs from 9.5 to 10 ml of fresh peripheral blood. Trizol reagent was used to extract total RNA, and RNA quality was then checked on an Agilent 2100 Bioanalyzer. Ends trimmed: V by 0 bases, J by 2 bases; bases unmatched to a gene: 5. Including the terminal cysteine and phenylalanine, the CDR3 comprises 17 residues. Left in the record is the CDR3 DNA by itself, 51 bases read in frame from the first base. CDR1 and CDR2 were assigned from the germline V gene (reference sequence) as DFQATT and SNEGSKA.

TCR beta CDR3 regions were amplified from RNA transcripts. A first-round RT-PCR of the TCR CDR3 used the HTBI primer set with the Qiagen OneStep RT-PCR kit. Libraries were constructed in a second round of multiplex PCR, after which size selection and purification were carried out. Sequencing of the libraries was done on an Illumina HiSeq2000 using paired-end 100 bp reads. In the authors' own workflow: SOAPnuke was used to process the raw data, throwing out any read that contained adapters or uncalled bases, had a mean Phred below 15, or lacked an exact constant-primer or identifier match. High-quality paired reads were merged using COPE v1.2.5, and each unique nucleotide sequence was defined as a clonotype. Clonotypes were aligned to IMGT TRBV, TRBD and TRBJ reference segments using MiTCR v1.1. The analysis was restricted to V-J combinations with a frequency above 0.0001, which together covered about 99% of the repertoires. A TCS score was defined as the ratio between F50 (clonal expansion) and ExV (chaos), using BLOSUM62-based TCRdist between CDR3 peptides within each V-J. Welch's t-statistics and random forest reduced approximately 520 V-J features to 10 to 15, which were used in a naive Bayes classifier (R e1071). Through fastp at Q25 and MiXCR, TCRdb rebuilt clones from the public reads, retaining in-frame beta chains. Each CDR3 protein appears once, grouped with its most common genes and DNA. None of the V and J calls come from the authors' own analysis; TCRdb made them. The table for this sample lists about 110,000 distinct CDR3 sequences; around a sixth of them were counted only once. The ten biggest clones cover under 45% of the sample.

The TCR comes from a woman in her forties or fifties with Graves' hyperthyroidism. The sequenced sample was blood. The chain is made from TRBV20-1 and TRBJ1-6, and 9 bases in between align with TRBD1. The CDR3 here reads CSARDFGQGTYNSPLHF. The DNA sequence is given as TGCAGTGCTAGAGATTTCGGACAGGGGACCTATAATTCACCCCTCCACTTT.